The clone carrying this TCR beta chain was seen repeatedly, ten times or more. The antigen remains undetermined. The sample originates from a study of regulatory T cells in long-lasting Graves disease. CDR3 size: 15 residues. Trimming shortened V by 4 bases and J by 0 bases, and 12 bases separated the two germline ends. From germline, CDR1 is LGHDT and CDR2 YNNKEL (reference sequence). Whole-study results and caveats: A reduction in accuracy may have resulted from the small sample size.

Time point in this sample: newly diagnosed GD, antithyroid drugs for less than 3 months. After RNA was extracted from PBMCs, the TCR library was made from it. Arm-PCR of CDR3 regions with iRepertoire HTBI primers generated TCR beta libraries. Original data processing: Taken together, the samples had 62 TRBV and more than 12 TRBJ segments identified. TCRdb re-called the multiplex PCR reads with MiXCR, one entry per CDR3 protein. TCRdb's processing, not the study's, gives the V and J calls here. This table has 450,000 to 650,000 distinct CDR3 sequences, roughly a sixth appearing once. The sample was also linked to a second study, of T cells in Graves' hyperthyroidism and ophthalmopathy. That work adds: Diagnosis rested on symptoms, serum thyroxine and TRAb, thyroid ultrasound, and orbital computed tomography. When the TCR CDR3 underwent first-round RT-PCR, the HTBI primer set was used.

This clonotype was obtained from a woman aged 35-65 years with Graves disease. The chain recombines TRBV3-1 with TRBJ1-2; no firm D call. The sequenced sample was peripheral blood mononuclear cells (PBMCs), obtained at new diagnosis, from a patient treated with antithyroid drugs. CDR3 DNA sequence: TGTGCCAGCAGCCCCTTAGAGGGCACTAACTATGGCTACACCTTC. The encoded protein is CASSPLEGTNYGYTF.